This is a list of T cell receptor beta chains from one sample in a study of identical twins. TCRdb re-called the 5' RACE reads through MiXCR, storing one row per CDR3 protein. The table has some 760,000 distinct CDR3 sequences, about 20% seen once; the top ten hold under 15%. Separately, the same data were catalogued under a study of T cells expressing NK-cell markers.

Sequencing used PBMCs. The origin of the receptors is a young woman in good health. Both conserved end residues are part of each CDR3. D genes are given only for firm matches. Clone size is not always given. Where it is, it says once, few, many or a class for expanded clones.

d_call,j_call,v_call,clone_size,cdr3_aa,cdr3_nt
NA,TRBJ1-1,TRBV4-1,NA,CASSQEARMNTEAFF,TGCGCCAGCAGCCAAGAGGCCCGCATGAACACTGAAGCTTTCTTT
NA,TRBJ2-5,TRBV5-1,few,CASAFTAGDETQYF,TGCGCCAGCGCCTTCACGGCCGGAGACGAGACCCAGTACTTC
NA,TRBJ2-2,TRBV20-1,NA,CSARAGWTGELFF,TGCAGTGCTAGAGCTGGATGGACCGGGGAGCTGTTTTTT
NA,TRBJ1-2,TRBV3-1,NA,CASSQGHTDYGYTF,TGTGCCAGCAGCCAAGGACATACTGACTATGGCTACACCTTC
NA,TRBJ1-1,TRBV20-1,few,CSASEAGPNTEAFF,TGCAGTGCTAGTGAGGCGGGCCCGAACACTGAAGCTTTCTTT
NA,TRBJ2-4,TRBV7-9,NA,CASSLVGVPENIQYF,TGTGCCAGCAGCTTAGTCGGCGTCCCCGAGAACATTCAGTACTTC
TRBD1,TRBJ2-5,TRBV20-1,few,CSANRGGAETQYF,TGCAGTGCCAACCGAGGGGGCGCGGAGACCCAGTACTTC
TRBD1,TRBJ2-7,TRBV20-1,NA,CSATSGQRAPKQSSYEQYF,TGCAGTGCTACGTCGGGACAGCGAGCGCCGAAGCAAAGCTCCTACGAGCAGTACTTC
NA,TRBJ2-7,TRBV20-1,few,CSALSGAYEQYF,TGCAGTGCCCTCTCGGGAGCATACGAGCAGTACTTC
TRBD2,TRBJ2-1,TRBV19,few,CASSIGDYQNNEQFF,TGTGCCAGTAGTATCGGGGACTACCAAAACAATGAGCAGTTCTTC
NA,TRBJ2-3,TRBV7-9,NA,CASSLKLAFDTDTQYF,TGTGCCAGCAGCTTAAAACTAGCATTTGACACAGATACGCAGTATTTT
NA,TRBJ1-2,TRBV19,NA,CASGTRPNYGYTF,TGTGCCAGCGGGACACGACCTAACTATGGCTACACCTTC
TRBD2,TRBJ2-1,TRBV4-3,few,CASSVIRGLAGYNEQFF,TGCGCCAGCAGCGTTATAAGGGGACTAGCGGGTTACAATGAGCAGTTCTTC
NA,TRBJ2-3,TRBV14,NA,CASSRYSRDTQYF,TGTGCCAGCAGCCGATACTCTAGAGATACGCAGTATTTT
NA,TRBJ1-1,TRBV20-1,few,CSARGSHVTEAFF,TGCAGTGCTAGAGGCTCACATGTCACTGAAGCTTTCTTT
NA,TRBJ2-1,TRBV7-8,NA,CASRPRVRGVGWNEQFF,TGTGCCAGCAGGCCGAGAGTTAGAGGGGTCGGTTGGAATGAGCAGTTCTTC
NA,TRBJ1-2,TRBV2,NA,CASSDSVDYGYTF,TGTGCCAGCAGTGATTCAGTCGACTATGGCTACACCTTC
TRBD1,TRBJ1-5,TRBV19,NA,CASRTGDNQPQHF,TGTGCCAGTCGGACAGGCGATAATCAGCCCCAGCATTTT
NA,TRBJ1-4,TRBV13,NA,CASSWTGDNNEKLFF,TGTGCCAGCAGCTGGACGGGAGATAACAATGAAAAACTGTTTTTT
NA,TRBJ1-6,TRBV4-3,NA,CASSQEGSSSPLHF,TGCGCCAGCAGCCAAGAAGGCTCGTCTTCACCCCTCCACTTT
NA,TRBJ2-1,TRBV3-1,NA,CASSQDGGYTYNEQFF,TGTGCCAGCAGCCAAGACGGCGGATACACCTACAATGAGCAGTTCTTC
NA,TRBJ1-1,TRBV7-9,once,CASSQAVEAFF,TGTGCCAGCAGCCAAGCGGTTGAAGCTTTCTTT
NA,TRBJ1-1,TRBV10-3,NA,CAIAVNTEAFF,TGTGCCATCGCAGTGAACACTGAAGCTTTCTTT
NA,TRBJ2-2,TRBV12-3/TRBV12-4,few,CASGGGTDNTGELFF,TGTGCCAGCGGAGGGGGGACCGATAACACCGGGGAGCTGTTTTTT
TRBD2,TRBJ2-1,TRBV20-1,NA,CSARGALAGVRNEQFF,TGCAGTGCTAGGGGGGCACTAGCGGGAGTGAGGAATGAGCAGTTCTTC
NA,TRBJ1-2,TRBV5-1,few,CASSGGHREGYTF,TGCGCCAGCAGCGGGGGACATCGAGAGGGCTACACCTTC
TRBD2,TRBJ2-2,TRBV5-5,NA,CASSPPSGGIAGELFF,TGTGCCAGCAGCCCCCCTAGCGGGGGGATCGCCGGGGAGCTGTTTTTT
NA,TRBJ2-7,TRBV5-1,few,CASSFPHDRSSYEQYF,TGCGCCAGCAGCTTCCCACATGACAGGTCCTCCTACGAGCAGTACTTC
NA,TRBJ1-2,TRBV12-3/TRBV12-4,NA,CASSLASDHRYTF,TGTGCCAGCAGTTTGGCGTCAGATCACCGCTACACCTTC
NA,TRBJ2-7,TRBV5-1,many,CASSLRGTTYEQYF,TGCGCCAGCAGTCTGCGCGGGACCACCTACGAGCAGTACTTC
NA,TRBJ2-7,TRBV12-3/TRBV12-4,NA,CASSSGSYYEQYF,TGTGCCAGCAGTTCCGGTTCTTACTACGAGCAGTACTTC
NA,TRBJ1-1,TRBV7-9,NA,CANSPNTEAFF,TGTGCCAACTCGCCGAACACTGAAGCTTTCTTT
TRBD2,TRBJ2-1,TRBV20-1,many,CSALLAGGYYNEQFF,TGCAGTGCGTTGCTAGCGGGGGGTTACTACAATGAGCAGTTCTTC
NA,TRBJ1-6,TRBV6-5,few,CASSYVKDSPLHF,TGTGCCAGCAGTTATGTTAAGGATTCACCCCTCCACTTT
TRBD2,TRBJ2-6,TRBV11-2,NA,CASSPGTSAYPSGANVLTF,TGTGCCAGCAGCCCCGGGACTAGCGCCTACCCCTCTGGGGCCAACGTCCTGACTTTC
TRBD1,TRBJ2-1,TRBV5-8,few,CASSLGGDRVVQFF,TGTGCCAGCAGCTTGGGTGGGGACAGAGTTGTGCAGTTCTTC
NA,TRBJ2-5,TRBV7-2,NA,CASSSSLGTAYQETQYF,TGTGCCAGCAGCTCGAGCCTCGGGACTGCGTACCAAGAGACCCAGTACTTC
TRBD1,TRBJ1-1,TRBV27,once,CASRTAGTGRDEAFF,TGTGCCAGCAGAACTGCCGGGACAGGGAGGGATGAAGCTTTCTTT
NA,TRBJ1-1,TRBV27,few,CASSPAWGGTEAFF,TGTGCCAGCAGCCCGGCGTGGGGGGGCACTGAAGCTTTCTTT
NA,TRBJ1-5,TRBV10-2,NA,CASSRYSNQPQHF,TGCGCCAGCAGTAGATATAGCAATCAGCCCCAGCATTTT
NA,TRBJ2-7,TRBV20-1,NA,CSARGSIDYEQYF,TGCAGTGCTAGGGGGTCGATCGACTACGAGCAGTACTTC
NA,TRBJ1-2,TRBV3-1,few,CASSQVRPRDTF,TGTGCCAGCAGCCAGGTCCGGCCGCGGGACACCTTC
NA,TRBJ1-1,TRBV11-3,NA,CASSLQGRSTEAFF,TGTGCCAGCAGCTTACAGGGAAGAAGCACTGAAGCTTTCTTT
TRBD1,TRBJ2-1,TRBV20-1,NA,CSASKGARNEQFF,TGCAGTGCTAGTAAGGGGGCCAGAAATGAGCAGTTCTTC
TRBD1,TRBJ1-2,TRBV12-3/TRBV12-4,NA,CASTITGVDGYTF,TGTGCCAGCACTATCACAGGGGTGGATGGCTACACCTTC
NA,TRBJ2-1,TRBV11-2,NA,CASSFRVRLGEYEQFF,TGTGCCAGCAGCTTCCGCGTAAGGCTAGGGGAGTATGAGCAGTTCTTC
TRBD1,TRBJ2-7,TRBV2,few,CASGRDRGNEQYF,TGTGCCAGCGGACGGGACAGGGGCAATGAGCAGTACTTC
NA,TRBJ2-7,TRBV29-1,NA,CSVGPEGEQYF,TGCAGCGTGGGCCCAGAGGGCGAGCAGTACTTC